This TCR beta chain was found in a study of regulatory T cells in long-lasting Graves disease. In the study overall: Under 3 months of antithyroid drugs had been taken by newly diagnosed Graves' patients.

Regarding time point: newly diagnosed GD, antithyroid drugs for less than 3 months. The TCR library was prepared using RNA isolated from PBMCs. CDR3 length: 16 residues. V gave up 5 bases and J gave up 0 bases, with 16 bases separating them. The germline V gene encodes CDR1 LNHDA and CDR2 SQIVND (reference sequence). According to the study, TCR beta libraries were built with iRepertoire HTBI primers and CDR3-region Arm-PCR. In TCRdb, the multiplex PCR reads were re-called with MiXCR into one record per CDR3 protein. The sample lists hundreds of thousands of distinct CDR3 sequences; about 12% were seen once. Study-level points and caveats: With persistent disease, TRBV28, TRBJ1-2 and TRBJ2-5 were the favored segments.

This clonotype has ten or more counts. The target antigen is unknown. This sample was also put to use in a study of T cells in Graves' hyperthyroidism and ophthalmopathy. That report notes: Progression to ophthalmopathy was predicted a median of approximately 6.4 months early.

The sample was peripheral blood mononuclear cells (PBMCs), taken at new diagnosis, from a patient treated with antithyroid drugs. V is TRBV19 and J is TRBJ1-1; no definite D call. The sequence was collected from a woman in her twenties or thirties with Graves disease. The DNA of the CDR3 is TGTGCCAGTAGTGAAGTAGAGGAGGTTATGAACACTGAAGCTTTCTTT. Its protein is CASSEVEEVMNTEAFF.